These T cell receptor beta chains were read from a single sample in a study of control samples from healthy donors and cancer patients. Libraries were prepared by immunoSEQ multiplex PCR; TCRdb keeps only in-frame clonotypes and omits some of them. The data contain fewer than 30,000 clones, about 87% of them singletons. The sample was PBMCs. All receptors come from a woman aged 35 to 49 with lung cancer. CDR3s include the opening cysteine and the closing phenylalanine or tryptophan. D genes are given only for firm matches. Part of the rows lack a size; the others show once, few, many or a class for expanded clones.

TGTGCCAGCAGCATTAGGGAAGGGTGGGCTTTCTTT | CASSIREGWAFF | . | TRBJ1-1 | 12 | . | TRBV12-3/TRBV12-4
TGTGCCAGCAGCGTAGGGGGGGCCTTCTCCGAGCAGTACTTC | CASSVGGAFSEQYF | . | TRBJ2-7 | 14 | . | TRBV9
TGTGCCAGCAGCTTAAGCTCGCAGAGCTCTGGAAACACCATATATTTT | CASSLSSQSSGNTIYF | . | TRBJ1-3 | 16 | . | TRBV7-2
TGTGCCAGTATGATGGAAGAGACCCAGTACTTC | CASMMEETQYF | . | TRBJ2-5 | 11 | . | TRBV19
TGCAGCGTTGGGGGCAGGGTGGGGGTCTCAGATACGCAGTATTTT | CSVGGRVGVSDTQYF | . | TRBJ2-3 | 15 | . | TRBV29-1
TGTGCCAGCAGTGAAGGAGACAGGGAGGATCAGCCCCAGCATTTT | CASSEGDREDQPQHF | . | TRBJ1-5 | 15 | TRBD1 | TRBV25-1
TGTGCCACCAGCAGAGTGCCCGCCGGTGGCTACACCTTC | CATSRVPAGGYTF | . | TRBJ1-2 | 13 | . | TRBV15
TGTGCCAGCAGCGCCCAGATAGGAGGAGAGACCCAGTACTTC | CASSAQIGGETQYF | . | TRBJ2-5 | 14 | . | TRBV9
TGTGCCAGCAGTGTTACGGGGGAAAACAATGAGCAGTTCTTC | CASSVTGENNEQFF | . | TRBJ2-1 | 14 | . | TRBV6-4
TGTGCCTGGAGGGCAATGGCCGGGGGGACTGAAGCTTTCTTT | CAWRAMAGGTEAFF | . | TRBJ1-1 | 14 | . | TRBV30
TGTGCCAGCAGCAGGGGGAAGAACACTGAAGCTTTCTTT | CASSRGKNTEAFF | . | TRBJ1-1 | 13 | TRBD1 | TRBV12-3/TRBV12-4
TGTGCCAGCAGCTTAGACAGGACCAACACCGGGGAGCTGTTTTTT | CASSLDRTNTGELFF | . | TRBJ2-2 | 15 | . | TRBV11-3
TGCGCCAGCAGGCAGGGACCAACTAATGAAAAACTGTTTTTT | CASRQGPTNEKLFF | . | TRBJ1-4 | 14 | . | TRBV5-1
TGTGCCAGCAGATTCGGTCGGACGGCCGAAGCTTTCTTT | CASRFGRTAEAFF | . | TRBJ1-1 | 13 | . | TRBV12-3/TRBV12-4
TGTGCCTGGAGCATGGGGGACAGGGCCTCCTACGAGCAGTACTTC | CAWSMGDRASYEQYF | . | TRBJ2-7 | 15 | TRBD1 | TRBV30
TGTGCCAGCAGACAGTTCTCTGGAAACACCATATATTTT | CASRQFSGNTIYF | . | TRBJ1-3 | 13 | . | TRBV5-6
TGTGCCAGCAGCCAAGAGGGGCGCCCTACTTACAATGAGCAGTTCTTC | CASSQEGRPTYNEQFF | . | TRBJ2-1 | 16 | . | TRBV4-2
TGTGCCAGCAGCACCCTAGCGGGGGGAAACAATGAGCAGTTCTTC | CASSTLAGGNNEQFF | . | TRBJ2-1 | 15 | TRBD2 | TRBV11-3
TGTGCCAGTAGTCTCCAAAAGGGTGGTAATTCACCCCTCCACTTT | CASSLQKGGNSPLHF | once | TRBJ1-6 | 15 | . | TRBV19
TGTGCCAGCAGCTTATTGGGCATATCAGATACGCAGTATTTT | CASSLLGISDTQYF | . | TRBJ2-3 | 14 | . | TRBV7-9
TGTGCCAGCAGCAAAGATCTCGAGCAGTACTTC | CASSKDLEQYF | . | TRBJ2-7 | 11 | . | TRBV21-1
TGTGCCAGTAGTATTCGTCGGCATAGCAATCAGCCCCAGCATTTT | CASSIRRHSNQPQHF | . | TRBJ1-5 | 15 | . | TRBV19
TGTGCCAGCAGTTACTCGACAGACACCGGGGAGCTGTTTTTT | CASSYSTDTGELFF | . | TRBJ2-2 | 14 | . | TRBV6-2/TRBV6-3
TGCGCCAGCAGCCTACGGGACAGTAATGAAAAACTGTTTTTT | CASSLRDSNEKLFF | . | TRBJ1-4 | 14 | TRBD1 | TRBV4-3
TGTGCCAGCAGCTATTATTCCGGGACTAGTATTGAGACCCAGTACTTC | CASSYYSGTSIETQYF | . | TRBJ2-5 | 16 | TRBD2 | TRBV7-9
TGTGCCACCAAAGGGACAGGGACTTCACCCCTCCACTTT | CATKGTGTSPLHF | . | TRBJ1-6 | 13 | TRBD1 | TRBV10-3
TGTGCCAGCAGCTTCCGGAGGAATCAGCCCCAGCATTTT | CASSFRRNQPQHF | . | TRBJ1-5 | 13 | . | TRBV27
TGTGCCAGCAGCCGTGCGGGGGTACTAACCTACGAGCAGTACTTC | CASSRAGVLTYEQYF | . | TRBJ2-7 | 15 | TRBD2 | TRBV7-2
TGTGCCAGCTCACCAGGGTTAGAGGGGTACGAGCAGTACTTC | CASSPGLEGYEQYF | few | TRBJ2-7 | 14 | . | TRBV18
TGCAGCGTTGGACAGGGCGGGCCCGGGGAGCTGTTTTTT | CSVGQGGPGELFF | . | TRBJ2-2 | 13 | TRBD1 | TRBV29-1
TGTGCCAGTAGTATAGATTCTTCCCTCAGGGGACAGATATATGGCTACACCTTC | CASSIDSSLRGQIYGYTF | once | TRBJ1-2 | 18 | TRBD1 | TRBV19
TGTGCCAGCAGCTTAGCGAATGGACAGATGAACACTGAAGCTTTCTTT | CASSLANGQMNTEAFF | . | TRBJ1-1 | 16 | . | TRBV7-8
TGTGCCAGCGGGGGCCTAGACACCGGGGAGCTGTTTTTT | CASGGLDTGELFF | . | TRBJ2-2 | 13 | . | TRBV5-4